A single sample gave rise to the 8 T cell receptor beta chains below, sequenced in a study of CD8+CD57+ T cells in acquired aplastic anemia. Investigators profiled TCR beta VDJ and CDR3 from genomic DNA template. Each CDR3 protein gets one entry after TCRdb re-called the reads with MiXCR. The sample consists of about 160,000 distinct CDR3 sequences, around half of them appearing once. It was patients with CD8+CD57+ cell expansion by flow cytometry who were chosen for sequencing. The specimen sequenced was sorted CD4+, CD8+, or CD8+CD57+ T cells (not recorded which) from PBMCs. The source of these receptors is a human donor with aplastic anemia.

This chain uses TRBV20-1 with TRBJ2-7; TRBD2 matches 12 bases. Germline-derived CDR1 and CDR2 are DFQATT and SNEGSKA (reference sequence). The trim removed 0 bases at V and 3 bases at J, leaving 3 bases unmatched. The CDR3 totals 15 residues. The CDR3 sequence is CSARDGTSGYYEQYF. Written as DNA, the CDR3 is TGCAGTGCTAGAGATGGGACTAGCGGGTACTACGAGCAGTACTTC.

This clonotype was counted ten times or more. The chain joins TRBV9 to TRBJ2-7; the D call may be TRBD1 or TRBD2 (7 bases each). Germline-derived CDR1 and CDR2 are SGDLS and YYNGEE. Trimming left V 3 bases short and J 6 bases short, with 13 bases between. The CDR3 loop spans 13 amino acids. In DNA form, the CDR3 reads TGTGCCAGCAGCGCTGTCAGGGGGGGCGAGCAGTACTTC. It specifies CASSAVRGGEQYF. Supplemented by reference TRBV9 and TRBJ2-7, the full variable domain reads DSGVTQTPKHLITATGQRVTLRCSPRSGDLSVYWYQQSLDQGLQFLIQYYNGEERAKGNILERFSAQQFPDLHSELNLSSLELGDSALYFCASSAVRGGEQYFGPGTRLTVT.

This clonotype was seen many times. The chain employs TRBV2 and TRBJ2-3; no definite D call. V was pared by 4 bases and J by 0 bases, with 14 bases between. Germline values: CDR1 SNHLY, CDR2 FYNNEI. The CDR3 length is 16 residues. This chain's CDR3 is CASSVPVTPSTDTQYF. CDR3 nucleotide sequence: TGTGCCAGCAGTGTCCCAGTTACCCCGAGCACAGATACGCAGTATTTT.

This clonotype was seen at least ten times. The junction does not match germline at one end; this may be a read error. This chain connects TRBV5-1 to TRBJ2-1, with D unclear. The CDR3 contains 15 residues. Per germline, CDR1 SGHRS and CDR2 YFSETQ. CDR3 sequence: CASSLGQSSYNEQFF. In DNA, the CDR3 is TGTGCCAGCAGCTTAGGCCAGAGCTCCTACAATGAGCAGTTCTTC.

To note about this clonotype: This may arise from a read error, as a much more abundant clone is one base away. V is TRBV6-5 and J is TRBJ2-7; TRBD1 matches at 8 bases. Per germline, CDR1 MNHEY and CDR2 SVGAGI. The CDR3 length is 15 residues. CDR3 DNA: TGTGCCAGCAGTTACTCGCCAGGGGGCTCGGGGGAGCCGTACTTC. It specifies CASSYSPGGSGEPYF.

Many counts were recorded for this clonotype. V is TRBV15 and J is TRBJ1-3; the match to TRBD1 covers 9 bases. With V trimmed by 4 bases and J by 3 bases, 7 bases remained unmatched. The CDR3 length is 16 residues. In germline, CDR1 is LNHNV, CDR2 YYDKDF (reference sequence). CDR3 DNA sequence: TGTGCCACCAGCAAAAGACAGGGGGTTTTTGGAAACACCATATATTTT. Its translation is CATSKRQGVFGNTIYF.

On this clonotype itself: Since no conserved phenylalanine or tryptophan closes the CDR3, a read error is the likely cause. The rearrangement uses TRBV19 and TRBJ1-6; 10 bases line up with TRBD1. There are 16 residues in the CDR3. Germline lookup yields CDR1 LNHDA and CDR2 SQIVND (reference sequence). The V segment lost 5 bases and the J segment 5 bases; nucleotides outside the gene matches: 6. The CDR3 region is CASSLTTGGNNSPLHY. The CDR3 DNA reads TGTGCCAGTAGTCTGACGACAGGGGGCAATAATTCACCCCTCCACTAT.

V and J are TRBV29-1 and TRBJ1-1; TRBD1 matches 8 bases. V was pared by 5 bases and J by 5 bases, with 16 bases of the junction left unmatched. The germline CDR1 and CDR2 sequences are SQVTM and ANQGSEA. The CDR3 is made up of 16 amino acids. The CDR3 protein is CSVSTGQGQIRTEAFF. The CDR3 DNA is TGCAGCGTTTCTACCGGACAGGGTCAAATTAGGACTGAAGCTTTCTTT.